A single sample is the source of the 12 T cell receptor beta chains below, sequenced in a study of CD8+ T cells in alopecia areata. The sequencing template was cDNA reverse transcribed from extracted RNA. Repertoires were generated with immunoSEQ multiplex PCR, while TCRdb's copy carries only in-frame clones and drops some. The table has about 200,000 clones, around three fifths seen once. The specimen was CD8+ T cells sorted from blood. Receptors were obtained from a human donor in good health.

The rearrangement links TRBV5-1 to TRBJ1-2; D is perhaps TRBD1 (6 bases). CDR1 is SGHRS and CDR2 is YFSETQ in the germline V gene. The V end was cut by 3 bases, the J end by 7 bases, with 7 bases between. This CDR3 contains 11 residues. The DNA for the CDR3 is TGCGCCAGCAGCTCGACAGGTGGCTACACCTTC. Residues: CASSSTGGYTF.

The genes are TRBV4-2 and TRBJ1-6; D perhaps matches TRBD1 (6 bases). Between the trimmed V and J ends, which lost 0 bases and 10 bases, there was a span of 19 bases. The CDR3 contains 17 residues. Germline CDR1 and CDR2: LGHNA and YNFKEQ. CDR3 sequence reads: CASSQDRGKGRGSPLHF. The DNA for the CDR3 is TGTGCCAGCAGCCAAGATAGGGGGAAGGGAAGGGGGTCACCCCTCCACTTT.

The chain combines TRBV5-1 with TRBJ2-7; 7 nucleotides match TRBD2. Trimming removed 4 bases from V and 5 bases from J; junction bases left unmatched: 6. Germline V lookup: CDR1 SGHRS, CDR2 YFSETQ. The CDR3 covers 13 residues. In DNA form, the CDR3 reads TGCGCCAGCAGCCCGGGGGGAATGGACGAGCAGTACTTC. It codes for CASSPGGMDEQYF.

This clone was seen a handful of times. This chain uses TRBV4-1 with TRBJ2-7; 8 bases agree with TRBD2. The CDR3 runs 14 residues. Looked up from germline, CDR1 is MGHRA and CDR2 is YSYEKL. J gave up 3 bases and V 3 bases, and 4 bases lay outside the gene matches. CDR3 nucleotide sequence: TGCGCCAGCAGCCACACTAGCGGAATCTACGAGCAGTACTTC. Translating it yields CASSHTSGIYEQYF.

Remarks on this clone: This same CDR3 is encoded by further DNA sequences in the sample. V is TRBV27 and J is TRBJ2-7; 7 nucleotides align to TRBD1. Germline CDR1 reads MNHEY; CDR2 reads SMNVEV (reference sequence). This CDR3 has 13 residues. With V trimmed by 5 bases and J by 3 bases, 4 bases remained unmatched. CDR3 sequence reads: CASSLGQDYEQYF. DNA for the CDR3: TGTGCCAGCAGTCTTGGACAGGACTACGAGCAGTACTTC.

V gene TRBV7-9 combines with J gene TRBJ1-1, with D possibly being TRBD1 (5 bases). The CDR3 spans 17 residues. V shed 3 bases and J shed 5 bases, with 22 bases lying between them. Germline CDR1 reads SEHNR; CDR2 reads FQNEAQ (reference sequence). CDR3 nucleotide sequence: TGTGCCAGCAGCTTCGGGGCAGCCACATCTCGGGGGACTGAAGCTTTCTTT. Encoded protein: CASSFGAATSRGTEAFF.

This clone has a handful of counts. This sequence joins TRBV9 and TRBJ1-5; D gene uncertain. The CDR3 is 14 amino acids. Germline-derived CDR1 and CDR2 are SGDLS and YYNGEE. V lost 4 bases and J lost 0, with 8 bases in between. This CDR3 is CASSLGGSNQPQHF. The CDR3 DNA follows: TGTGCCAGCAGCCTTGGCGGTAGCAATCAGCCCCAGCATTTT.

V gene TRBV5-1 combines with J gene TRBJ1-4; no clear D. There are 13 residues in the CDR3. The V and J ends lost 1 base and 5 bases respectively, with 6 bases between them. Looked up from germline, CDR1 is SGHRS and CDR2 is YFSETQ. CDR3 protein: CASSLSTNEKLFF. The CDR3 nucleotides are TGCGCCAGCAGCTTGTCCACGAATGAAAAACTGTTTTTT.

V is TRBV29-1 and J is TRBJ2-7, with D maybe TRBD1 (6 bases). Germline V gene sequence: CDR1 SQVTM, CDR2 ANQGSEA. The germline V and J ends were trimmed by 6 bases and 7 bases, with 10 bases remaining between them. This CDR3 spans 10 amino acids. The CDR3 nucleotides are TGCAGCGTAAAAACAGGGGAGCAGTACTTC. It codes for CSVKTGEQYF.

V and J are TRBV5-1 and TRBJ1-6, with TRBD1 matching 9 bases. This CDR3 comprises 14 residues. The germline CDR1 and CDR2 sequences are SGHRS and YFSETQ. V shed 4 bases and J 8 bases; nucleotides not matched to a gene: 4. CDR3 residues: CASSTGGQDSPLHF. The CDR3, as DNA: TGCGCCAGCAGCACAGGGGGCCAAGATTCACCCCTCCACTTT.

This clone was seen only a few times. This chain connects TRBV7-2 to TRBJ2-1; D ambiguous. Trimming removed 2 bases at V and 0 bases at J, with 8 bases between. Germline values: CDR1 SGHTA, CDR2 FQGNSA. This CDR3 comprises 15 residues. The CDR3 loop is CASSLRLHSYNEQFF. CDR3 DNA: TGTGCCAGCAGCTTAAGACTCCACTCCTACAATGAGCAGTTCTTC.

The J gene is TRBJ2-2, the V gene TRBV6-5; 8 positions agree with TRBD2. The CDR3 is 14 amino acids. Germline V gives CDR1 MNHEY, CDR2 SVGAGI. Unmatched junction bases numbered 7, after V lost 6 bases and J lost 7 bases. The CDR3 coding sequence is TGTGCCAGCAGCCGGGAGGGGTATGACGGGGAGCTGTTTTTT. Its protein product is CASSREGYDGELFF.